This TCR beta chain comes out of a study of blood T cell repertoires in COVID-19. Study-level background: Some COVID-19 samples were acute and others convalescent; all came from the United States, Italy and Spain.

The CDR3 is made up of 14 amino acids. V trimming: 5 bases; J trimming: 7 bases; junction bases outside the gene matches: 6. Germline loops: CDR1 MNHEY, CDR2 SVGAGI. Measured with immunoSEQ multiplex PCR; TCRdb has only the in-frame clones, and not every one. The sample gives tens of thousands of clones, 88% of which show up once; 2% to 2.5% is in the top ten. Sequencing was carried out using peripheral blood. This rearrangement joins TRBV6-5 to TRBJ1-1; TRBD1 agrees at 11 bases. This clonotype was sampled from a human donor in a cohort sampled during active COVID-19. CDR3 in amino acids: CASSPGTGGGEAFF. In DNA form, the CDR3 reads TGTGCCAGCAGTCCCGGGACAGGGGGTGGTGAAGCTTTCTTT.